This T cell receptor (beta chain) originates from a study of cytomegalovirus exposure and HLA in healthy donors. Study background: Membership in the Caucasian-associated ancestry cluster was found for around 85% of approximately 430 genotyped donors.

PCR primers comprised 60 Vbeta and 13 Jbeta primers. Only in-frame clones appear in the TCRdb table, and some are missing; sequencing was by immunoSEQ multiplex PCR. The sample consists of 210,000 or so clones, approximately 80% of them appearing once. Specimen: PBMCs. The TCR comes from a girl aged 2-9 years in good health and CMV-seronegative.

In DNA, the CDR3 is TGTGCCACCAGAGGACAGGGGAACACTGAAGCTTTCTTT. Translation gives CATRGQGNTEAFF. The chain joins TRBV6-1 to TRBJ1-1, with TRBD1 matching 8 bases. V was clipped by 10 bases and J by 1 base; unmatched bases: 5. Germline CDR1 reads MNHNS; CDR2 reads SASEGT. The CDR3 is made up of 13 amino acids.